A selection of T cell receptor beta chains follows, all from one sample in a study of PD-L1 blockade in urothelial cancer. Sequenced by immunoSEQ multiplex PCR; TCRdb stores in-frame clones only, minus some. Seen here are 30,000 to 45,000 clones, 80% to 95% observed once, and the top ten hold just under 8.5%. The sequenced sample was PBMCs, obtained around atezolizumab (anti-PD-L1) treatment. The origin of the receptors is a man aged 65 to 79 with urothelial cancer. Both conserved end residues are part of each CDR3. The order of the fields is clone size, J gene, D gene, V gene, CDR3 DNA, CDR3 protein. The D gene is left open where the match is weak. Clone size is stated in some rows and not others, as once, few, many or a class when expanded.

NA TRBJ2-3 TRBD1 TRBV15 TGTGCCACCAGCAGGTGGACAGGGGGTTCCACAGATACGCAGTATTTT CATSRWTGGSTDTQYF
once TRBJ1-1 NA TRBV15 TGTGCCACCAGCAGAGATTATTCGGCTGAAGCTTTCTTT CATSRDYSAEAFF
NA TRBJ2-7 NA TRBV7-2 TGTGCCAGCAGCGCTGGGGGGGCCTCCTACGAGCAGTACTTC CASSAGGASYEQYF
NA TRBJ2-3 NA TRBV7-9 TGTGCCAGCAGCTTTAGCGGCACAGATACGCAGTATTTT CASSFSGTDTQYF
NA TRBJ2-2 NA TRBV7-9 TGTGCCAGCAGCTCGGGACTCGGAGTCGGGGAGCTGTTTTTT CASSSGLGVGELFF
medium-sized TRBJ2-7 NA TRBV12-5 TGTGCTAGTGCCCCGGGGGCGGGGGAGGGTCTACCCTACGAGCAGTACTTC CASAPGAGEGLPYEQYF
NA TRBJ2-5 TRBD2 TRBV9 TGTGCCAGCAGCGTAGTCCAGGGAGGGTCAGAGACCCAGTACTTC CASSVVQGGSETQYF
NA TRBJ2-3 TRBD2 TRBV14 TGTGCCAGCAGCCAAGATTGGGGCCTAGCGGGAGGACCAGATACGCAGTATTTT CASSQDWGLAGGPDTQYF
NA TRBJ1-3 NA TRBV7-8 TGTGCCAGCAGCTTAGTCCTAGCTGGAAACACCATATATTTT CASSLVLAGNTIYF
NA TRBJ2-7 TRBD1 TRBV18 TGTGCCAGCTCTCCTAGTGGGACAGGGGTACTCTACGAGCAGTACTTC CASSPSGTGVLYEQYF
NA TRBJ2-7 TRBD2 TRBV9 TGTGCCAGCAGCGTAGCGGGAGGTGGGTACGAGCAGTACTTC CASSVAGGGYEQYF
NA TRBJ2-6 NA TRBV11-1 TGTGCCAGCAGCTTCTCCAAGTCGTCAGCTGGGGCCAACGTCCTGACTTTC CASSFSKSSAGANVLTF
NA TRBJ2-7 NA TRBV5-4 TGTGCCAGCAGCTCCCCCCGAGGGTCTCGGGGCGAGCAGTACTTC CASSSPRGSRGEQYF
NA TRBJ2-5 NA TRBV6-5 TGTGCCAGCAGTTTGCCGGGTCGGGAGACCCAGTACTTC CASSLPGRETQYF
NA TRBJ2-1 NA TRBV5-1 TGCGCCAGCAGCTTGGCCTTAGGGAGCAGCCACAATGAGCAGTTCTTC CASSLALGSSHNEQFF
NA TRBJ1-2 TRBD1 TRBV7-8 TGTGCCAGCAGCTCAAATGATGGGACAGAGAAAGGTGGCTACACCTTC CASSSNDGTEKGGYTF
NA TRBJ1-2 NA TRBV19 TGTGCCAGTAGTACCGGACAGACGAACTATGGCTACACCTTC CASSTGQTNYGYTF
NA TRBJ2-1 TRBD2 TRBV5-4 TGTGCCAGCAGCTTGGAGAGCGGGGTTTTTAATGAGCAGTTCTTC CASSLESGVFNEQFF
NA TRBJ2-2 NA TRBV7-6 TGTGCCAGCAGCTTAGCTGCGGAGCTCACCGGGGAGCTGTTTTTT CASSLAAELTGELFF
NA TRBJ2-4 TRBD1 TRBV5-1 TGCGCCAGCAGCCAGACGACAACAGGGGCCATGGCCAAAAACATTCAGTACTTC CASSQTTTGAMAKNIQYF
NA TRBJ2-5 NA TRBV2 TGTGCCAGCACCCAACAAGAAACCCAAGAGACCCAGTACTTC CASTQQETQETQYF
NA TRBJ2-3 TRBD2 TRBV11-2 TGTGCCAGCAGCTTGACTAGCGGGGCATTAAATACGCAGTATTTT CASSLTSGALNTQYF
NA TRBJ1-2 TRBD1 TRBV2 TGTGCCAGCAGCCCGGGACAGGACGATGGCTACACCTTC CASSPGQDDGYTF
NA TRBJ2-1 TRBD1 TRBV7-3 TGTGCCAGCAGCTTAACGGGACAGGGAGAGAATGAGCAGTTCTTC CASSLTGQGENEQFF
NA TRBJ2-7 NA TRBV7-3 TGTGCCAGCAGCTTAACCTCTGGCCACTACGAGCAGTACTTC CASSLTSGHYEQYF
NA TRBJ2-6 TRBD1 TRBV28 TGTGCCAGCAGTTTTCCCGGGACAGGGGGCTCTGGGGCCAACGTCCTGACTTTC CASSFPGTGGSGANVLTF
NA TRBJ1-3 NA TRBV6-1 NA CASSDWAGGSF
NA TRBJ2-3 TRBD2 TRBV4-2 TGTGCCAGCAGCCAAGGCCTAGCGGGAGAGGGAGGAAATACGCAGTATTTT CASSQGLAGEGGNTQYF
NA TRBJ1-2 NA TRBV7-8 TGTGCCAGCAGCTTAGGGGCTCCGACAGGCCTATTGGGTGGCTACACCTTC CASSLGAPTGLLGGYTF
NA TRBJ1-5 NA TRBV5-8 TGTGCCAGCAGATCGGGAGGGGGGCGGCGCAATCAGCCCCAGCATTTT CASRSGGGRRNQPQHF
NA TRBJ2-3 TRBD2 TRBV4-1 TGCGCCAGCAGCCAACCCCGAGGGGTCAGCGGGAGGCCCACAGATACGCAGTATTTT CASSQPRGVSGRPTDTQYF
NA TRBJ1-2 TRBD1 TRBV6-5 TGTGCCAGCAGTTTGACAGGGCTAGCTAACTATGGCTACACCTTC CASSLTGLANYGYTF
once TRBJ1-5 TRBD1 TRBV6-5 TGTGCCAGCAGTTACGACAGGGTTCAGCCCCAGCATTTT CASSYDRVQPQHF
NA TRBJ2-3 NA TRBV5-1 TGCGCCAGCAGCCGGCTTACGGGAGCAGATACGCAGTATTTT CASSRLTGADTQYF
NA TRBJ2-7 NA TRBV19 TGTGCCAGTAGTATAGACGGGAGCCGCTACGAGCAGTACTTC CASSIDGSRYEQYF
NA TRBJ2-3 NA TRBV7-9 TGTGCCAGCAACAAAGGAGGCGCAGATACGCAGTATTTT CASNKGGADTQYF
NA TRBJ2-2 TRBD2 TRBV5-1 TGCGCCAGCTTCCTAGCGGGAACCACCGGGGAGCTGTTTTTT CASFLAGTTGELFF
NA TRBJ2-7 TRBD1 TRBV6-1 TGTGCCAGCAGTCAAACAGGGGCCGAGCAGTACTTC CASSQTGAEQYF
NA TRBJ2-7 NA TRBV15 TGTGCCACTACCCGGGACAACGGTCCCTACGAGCAGTACTTC CATTRDNGPYEQYF